The 26 T cell receptor beta chains listed next were all sequenced from one sample in a study of cytomegalovirus exposure and HLA in healthy donors. Sequenced by immunoSEQ multiplex PCR; TCRdb stores in-frame clones only, minus some. The sample lists about 110,000 clones, roughly 90% occurring once. The sample consisted of PBMCs. Every receptor here comes from a woman aged 30 to 39 in good health and CMV-seropositive.

The chain has TRBV6-5 and TRBJ1-2; tentative D call: TRBD1 (5 bases). The V gene's germline CDR1 is MNHEY and CDR2 SVGAGI. The CDR3 is 14 amino acids. V was pared by 5 bases and J by 4 bases, with 14 bases between. The CDR3, as DNA: TGTGCCAGCAGTGACGACATGGGGGGCTATGGCTACACCTTC. Amino acids: CASSDDMGGYGYTF.

This rearrangement joins TRBV7-6 to TRBJ1-3, with no clear D. CDR1 is SGHVS and CDR2 is FNYEAQ in the germline V gene. V shed 4 bases and J shed 0 bases, with 7 bases lying between them. The CDR3 sequence is 14 residues long. CDR3 in amino acids: CASSSGSSGNTIYF. The CDR3 DNA is TGTGCCAGCAGCTCAGGATCCTCTGGAAACACCATATATTTT.

The chain joins TRBV9 to TRBJ2-3; 7 bases are shared with TRBD2. Germline CDR1 is SGDLS and CDR2 is YYNGEE. V gave up 0 bases and J gave up 2 bases; unmatched junction bases: 6. The CDR3 totals 16 residues. DNA of the CDR3: TGTGCCAGCAGCGTAGTGGGACGGGGGGACACAGATACGCAGTATTTT. It is translated as CASSVVGRGDTDTQYF.

The CDR3: CASSLRGGTGAGTGYTF. CDR3 in DNA: TGTGCCAGCAGCTTAAGGGGTGGGACAGGCGCAGGGACTGGCTACACCTTC. The chain links TRBV7-2 to TRBJ1-2; 8 bases are a match to TRBD1. This CDR3 comprises 17 residues. V was clipped by 2 bases and J by 7 bases; unmatched bases: 15. CDR1 is SGHTA and CDR2 is FQGNSA in the germline V gene.

The chain links TRBV30 to TRBJ2-6, with 9 bases identical to TRBD1. Germline assignment: CDR1 GTSNPN and CDR2 SVGIG (reference sequence). V lost 3 bases and J lost 0; bases outside the gene matches: 12. CDR3 length equals 19 residues. The CDR3 region is CAWRVKGQGPNSGANVLTF. CDR3 in DNA: TGTGCCTGGAGGGTAAAGGGACAGGGCCCAAACTCTGGGGCCAACGTCCTGACTTTC.

The gene calls are TRBV4-3 and TRBJ1-5; D gene unclear. The germline CDR1 and CDR2 sequences are LGHNA and YSLEER. This CDR3 has 17 residues. Trimming left V 0 bases short and J 7 bases short, with 19 bases between. The CDR3 loop reads CASSQDSGLTPPQPQHF. The DNA for the CDR3 is TGCGCCAGCAGCCAAGACTCTGGACTTACGCCTCCCCAGCCCCAGCATTTT.

The chain has TRBV5-1 and TRBJ2-3, with a possible D match to TRBD2 (6 bases). The germline CDR1 and CDR2 sequences are SGHRS and YFSETQ. V lost 4 bases to trimming and J lost 5 bases, with 14 bases between them. This CDR3 has 14 amino acids. CDR3 amino acids: CASSPISGVDTQYF. CDR3 nucleotides: TGCGCCAGCAGCCCTATATCGGGGGTAGATACGCAGTATTTT.

The chain has TRBV5-4 and TRBJ1-1; 10 nucleotides agree with TRBD1. V shed 4 bases and J 11 bases; nucleotides not matched to a gene: 11. The CDR3 is 14 amino acids. Germline values: CDR1 SGHNT, CDR2 YYREEE (reference sequence). In DNA, the CDR3 is TGTGCCAGCAGCCCACCGACAGGGGGCCGCCGGGCTTTCTTT. Translating gives CASSPPTGGRRAFF. Full variable domain (rest looked up from reference TRBV5-4 and TRBJ1-1): ETGVTQSPTHLIKTRGQQVTLRCSSQSGHNTVSWYQQALGQGPQFIFQYYREEENGRGNFPPRFSGLQFPNYSSELNVNALELDDSALYLCASSPPTGGRRAFFGQGTRLTVV.

This clone was detected only a few times. The J gene is TRBJ2-3, the V gene TRBV5-1, with 10 bases that match TRBD2. The CDR3 runs 15 residues. V gave up 2 bases and J gave up 6 bases; unmatched junction bases: 6. Germline V lookup: CDR1 SGHRS, CDR2 YFSETQ. This CDR3 is CASSFLAGAGDTQYF. DNA for the CDR3: TGCGCCAGCAGCTTCCTAGCGGGGGCCGGGGATACGCAGTATTTT.

Concerning this clone: Its ends do not fully match the called genes, so a read error is possible. This chain joins TRBV7-7 and TRBJ1-2; D gene uncertain. The CDR3 is 14 residues long. Germline loops: CDR1 SSHAT, CDR2 FNYEAQ (reference sequence). The CDR3 loop is CASTWRKGADGYTF. In nucleotides, the CDR3 is TGTGCTAGCACCTGGAGGAAGGGAGCGGACGGCTACACCTTC.

This sequence joins TRBV6-9 and TRBJ1-5, with D tentatively TRBD1 (5 bases). Germline V gene lookup returns CDR1 MNHGY and CDR2 SVAAGI. The CDR3 contains 16 residues. V dropped 5 bases and J dropped 3 bases, with 17 bases sitting between them. The DNA for the CDR3 is TGTGCCAGCAGTCCCTCGGGAGGAGGACACAATCAGCCCCAGCATTTT. It codes for CASSPSGGGHNQPQHF.

A few counts support this clone. The V and J genes are TRBV2 and TRBJ1-1; possibly TRBD1 for D (5 bases). The CDR3 totals 13 residues. V lost 1 base, J lost 11 bases, and 14 bases lay in between. Germline loops: CDR1 SNHLY, CDR2 FYNNEI. The CDR3, as DNA: TGTGCCAGCAGTGAAGGTGACCCAGGGCTTGCTTTCTTT. It yields the protein CASSEGDPGLAFF.

The genes are TRBV7-7 and TRBJ2-1; 10 bases align to TRBD2. Germline values: CDR1 SSHAT, CDR2 FNYEAQ (reference sequence). The CDR3 length is 15 residues. J gave up 6 bases and V 5 bases, and 7 bases lay outside the gene matches. Here the CDR3 DNA reads TGTGCCAGCAGCCTTAGCGGGAGGCCAGGCAATGAGCAGTTCTTC. It specifies CASSLSGRPGNEQFF.

This rearrangement joins TRBV10-2 to TRBJ2-7, with a possible D match to TRBD2 (5 bases). The CDR3 spans 11 residues. V dropped 8 bases and J dropped 3 bases, with 8 bases sitting between them. Germline values: CDR1 WSHSY, CDR2 SAAADI. The CDR3 protein is CASSGDYEQYF. The DNA of the CDR3 is TGCGCCAGCTCCGGGGACTACGAGCAGTACTTC.

The CDR3 is CASSLTPGLAGIAEQYF. In DNA, the CDR3 is TGTGCCAGCAGCTTAACCCCTGGACTAGCGGGTATCGCCGAGCAGTACTTC. The chain carries TRBV7-3 and TRBJ2-7, with TRBD2 matching over 11 bases. The CDR3 is made up of 17 amino acids. Looked up from germline, CDR1 is SGHTA and CDR2 is FQGTGA. V shed 0 bases and J 6 bases; nucleotides not matched to a gene: 10. The full variable domain, completed using reference TRBV7-3 and TRBJ2-7, is GAGVSQTPSNKVTEKGKYVELRCDPISGHTALYWYRQSLGQGPEFLIYFQGTGAADDSGLPNDRFFAVRPEGSVSTLKIQRTERGDSAVYLCASSLTPGLAGIAEQYFGPGTRLTVT.

The chain joins TRBV7-9 to TRBJ1-4; a weak D match, TRBD1 (5 bases). Per the germline V gene, CDR1 is SEHNR and CDR2 is FQNEAQ (reference sequence). This CDR3 spans 15 amino acids. Trimming removed 0 bases at V and 4 bases at J, with 9 bases between. CDR3 loop: CASSLAVTDNEKLFF. In DNA form, the CDR3 reads TGTGCCAGCAGCTTAGCGGTGACAGATAATGAAAAACTGTTTTTT.

The chain carries TRBV5-5 and TRBJ2-7; no clear D. In germline, CDR1 is SGHKS, CDR2 YYEKEE (reference sequence). V gave up 4 bases and J gave up 0 bases, with 14 bases separating them. CDR3 length: 15 residues. Here the CDR3 DNA reads TGTGCCAGCAGCGATAGTAGATCAAGCTCCTACGAGCAGTACTTC. This sequence encodes CASSDSRSSSYEQYF.

This chain connects TRBV6-1 to TRBJ2-7, with 7 bases identical to TRBD1. The J segment lost 1 base and the V segment lost 5 bases, leaving 8 bases of the junction unmatched. The CDR3 covers 15 residues. Germline CDR1 and CDR2: MNHNS and SASEGT. The DNA of the CDR3 is TGTGCCAGCAGTTTAACTGGGACAGAATCCTACGAGCAGTACTTC. It specifies CASSLTGTESYEQYF.

The J gene is TRBJ2-2, the V gene TRBV11-2, with a possible D match to TRBD2 (5 bases). The CDR3 spans 15 residues. Looked up from germline, CDR1 is SGHAT and CDR2 is FQNNGV. V was clipped by 1 base and J by 6 bases, with 12 bases between them. CDR3 region: CASSLGKGAAGELFF. The CDR3 nucleotides read TGTGCCAGCAGCTTAGGAAAGGGAGCCGCCGGGGAGCTGTTTTTT.

The chain joins TRBV30 to TRBJ1-2; no clear D gene. Germline V CDR1 and CDR2: GTSNPN, SVGIG (reference sequence). The CDR3 runs to 12 residues. V lost 3 bases to trimming and J lost 2 bases, with 7 bases between them. The CDR3 reads CAWRRGNYGYTF. CDR3 sequence (DNA): TGTGCCTGGAGAAGAGGGAACTATGGCTACACCTTC. The variable domain in full, with the rest retrieved from reference TRBV30 and TRBJ1-2, is SQTIHQWPATLVQPVGSPLSLECTVEGTSNPNLYWYRQAAGRGLQLLFYSVGIGQISSEVPQNLSASRPQDRQFILSSKKLLLSDSGFYLCAWRRGNYGYTFGSGTRLTVV.

This chain uses TRBV5-6 with TRBJ2-7; D gene uncertain. V lost 0 bases to trimming and J lost 2 bases, with 12 bases between them. CDR3 length: 15 residues. Germline-derived CDR1 and CDR2 are SGHDT and YYEEEE. The CDR3 nucleotides read TGTGCCAGCAGCTTGGCCTCTAGTCCAGCCTACGAGCAGTACTTC. Protein: CASSLASSPAYEQYF.

V gene TRBV5-4 combines with J gene TRBJ2-2; maybe TRBD2 (5 bases). The CDR3 is 14 amino acids. V dropped 4 bases and J dropped 4 bases, with 11 bases sitting between them. CDR1 and CDR2 from the germline V gene are SGHNT and YYREEE (reference sequence). CDR3 DNA: TGTGCCAGCAGCCCCGTCGGAGGCACCGGGGAGCTGTTTTTT. It encodes CASSPVGGTGELFF.

The V and J genes are TRBV15 and TRBJ2-5; TRBD2 agrees at 9 bases. CDR3 size: 17 residues. Germline V lookup: CDR1 LNHNV, CDR2 YYDKDF (reference sequence). The V segment lost 1 base and the J segment 5 bases; nucleotides outside the gene matches: 11. The CDR3 sequence: CATSRVGGRALAETQYF. CDR3 coding DNA: TGTGCCACCAGCAGAGTAGGCGGGAGGGCCCTCGCCGAGACCCAGTACTTC.

This sequence joins TRBV4-1 and TRBJ2-3; TRBD2 matches at 10 bases. After removal of 1 base from V and 6 bases from J, the junction contained 10 bases not matched to a gene. This CDR3 has 17 amino acids. Germline values: CDR1 MGHRA, CDR2 YSYEKL. The CDR3 sequence is CASSQVSLAGVSDTQYF. The CDR3 DNA reads TGCGCCAGCAGCCAAGTCAGTCTAGCGGGAGTATCGGATACGCAGTATTTT.

This clone was seen only a few times. The chain combines TRBV11-2 with TRBJ2-3; D is ambiguous. CDR3 length: 14 amino acids. The V and J ends lost 3 bases and 5 bases respectively, with 12 bases between them. Germline V lookup: CDR1 SGHAT, CDR2 FQNNGV. As DNA, the CDR3 is TGTGCCAGCAGCTTTGTCCTAGGCCAAGATACGCAGTATTTT. Residues: CASSFVLGQDTQYF.

The chain has TRBV18 and TRBJ1-2, with 8 nucleotides matching TRBD1. CDR1 is KGHSH, CDR2 LQKENI, per germline. The CDR3 is 13 amino acids. V shed 3 bases, J shed 4 bases, and the junction held 1 base outside the gene matches. CDR3: CASSPGTGYGYTF. DNA for the CDR3: TGTGCCAGCTCACCCGGGACAGGCTATGGCTACACCTTC.